This TCR beta chain was sequenced during a study of cytomegalovirus exposure and HLA in healthy donors. Study observations and caveats: DRB1 had the most TCR associations and HLA-C the fewest, a later analysis found, with rates varying by HLA locus. TCR beta sequences reportedly predicted most subjects' HLA-A and HLA-B alleles accurately.

Use of 60 Vbeta and 13 Jbeta primers characterized the PCR. Sequencing used immunoSEQ multiplex PCR; TCRdb keeps in-frame clones, though not all of them. The repertoire holds 80,000 to 95,000 clones, with around nine tenths as singletons. Note on this clone: Its target is unknown.

The CDR3 has 16 residues. V lost 3 bases and J lost 5; bases outside the gene matches: 8. CDR1 and CDR2 from the germline V gene are SGDLS and YYNGEE. The donors were healthy bone marrow donors. The rearrangement links TRBV9 to TRBJ2-5; 12 bases fit TRBD1. Sample: PBMCs. The clonotype comes from a man in his thirties or forties in good health and CMV-seropositive. CDR3 nucleotides: TGTGCCAGCAGCGAACCGGGACAGGGGGCTTGGGAGACCCAGTACTTC. This sequence encodes CASSEPGQGAWETQYF.